This entry lists 9 T cell receptor beta chains sequenced from one sample in a study of human thymus T cells. The protocol was immunoSEQ multiplex PCR, while the TCRdb copy is restricted to in-frame clones and leaves out a portion. The table includes roughly 130,000 clones, around 94% detected once. Obtained as resections during corrective heart surgery, the thymus tissue was then studied. Sequencing was performed on thymus tissue. The receptors come from a boy under three years old with a congenital heart defect but otherwise immunologically healthy.

The chain is built from TRBV25-1 and TRBJ1-3; D not certain. Germline CDR1 MGHDK, CDR2 SYGVNS. This CDR3 is built from 14 residues. Trimming took 6 bases from V and 0 from J, leaving 9 bases between them. Written as DNA, the CDR3 is TGTGCCAGCAGGGCCCCTGGCTCTGGAAACACCATATATTTT. Amino acid sequence: CASRAPGSGNTIYF.

V is TRBV2 and J is TRBJ1-3; D not certain. This CDR3 contains 15 residues. Germline lookup yields CDR1 SNHLY and CDR2 FYNNEI. V was pared by 4 bases and J by 0 bases, with 10 bases between. The CDR3 protein is CASSGVVDSGNTIYF. The CDR3 DNA is TGTGCCAGCAGTGGAGTTGTAGACTCTGGAAACACCATATATTTT.

This chain links TRBV12-5 with TRBJ1-1; D call uncertain. The CDR3 totals 17 residues. Germline-derived CDR1 and CDR2 are LGHNT and FRNRAP. V lost 5 bases, J lost 0 bases, and 19 bases lay in between. The CDR3 DNA reads as TGTGCTAGTGGTAATCCCCCCAATCCGGGTCTGAACACTGAAGCTTTCTTT. It is translated as CASGNPPNPGLNTEAFF.

This chain connects TRBV28 to TRBJ1-6, with unresolved D. CDR1 and CDR2 (germline): MDHEN, SYDVKM. CDR3 size: 12 residues. V gave up 6 bases and J gave up 6 bases, with 6 bases separating them. The CDR3 coding sequence is TGTGCCAGCAGGCGGATTAATTCACCCCTCCACTTT. This sequence encodes CASRRINSPLHF.

The rearrangement joins TRBV4-1 to TRBJ1-2, with D maybe TRBD1 (5 bases). The CDR3 totals 17 residues. In germline, CDR1 is MGHRA, CDR2 YSYEKL. Trimming took 4 bases from V and 7 from J, leaving 25 bases between them. The CDR3, as DNA: TGCGCCAGCAGCCCCAAGGGGAAGCAGTTGGGGAGTGGTGGCTACACCTTC. It encodes CASSPKGKQLGSGGYTF.

The chain links TRBV5-1 to TRBJ2-7; D is uncertain. This CDR3 is built from 12 residues. V was cut by 3 bases and J by 2 bases, with 6 bases left in between. Germline values: CDR1 SGHRS, CDR2 YFSETQ. The chain's CDR3 is CASSSIPYEQYF. As DNA, the CDR3 is TGCGCCAGCAGCTCTATTCCCTACGAGCAGTACTTC.

The count of this clone is one. The chain carries TRBV14 and TRBJ1-3; no definite D call. Per germline, CDR1 SGHDN and CDR2 FVKESK. Trimming took off 4 bases at V and 0 bases at J, with 16 bases between the two ends. The CDR3 spans 17 residues. CDR3 coding DNA: TGTGCCAGCAGCCTCTCGACTAGGAGCCACTCTGGAAACACCATATATTTT. Protein product: CASSLSTRSHSGNTIYF.

This clone was picked up one time. The J gene is TRBJ2-1, the V gene TRBV18; the D gene is possibly TRBD1 (6 bases). Looked up from germline, CDR1 is KGHSH and CDR2 is LQKENI. V lost 3 bases to trimming and J lost 2 bases, with 11 bases between them. The CDR3 is 15 residues long. The DNA of the CDR3 is TGTGCCAGCTCACCCTCAGGGACACCCTACAATGAGCAGTTCTTC. Amino acid sequence: CASSPSGTPYNEQFF. Looking up the rest from reference TRBV18 and TRBJ2-1 gives the full variable domain: NAGVMQNPRHLVRRRGQEARLRCSPMKGHSHVYWYRQLPEEGLKFMVYLQKENIIDESGMPKERFSAEFPKEGPSILRIQQVVRGDSAAYFCASSPSGTPYNEQFFGPGTRLTVL.

The rearrangement uses TRBV7-9 and TRBJ1-2, with 7 bases matching TRBD1. There are 17 residues in the CDR3. CDR1 is SEHNR and CDR2 is FQNEAQ in the germline V gene (reference sequence). Trimming took 4 bases from V and 0 from J; bases not matched to a gene: 11. CDR3 sequence (DNA): TGTGCCAGCAGCTCCGAGCGGACAGGTCGGACTAACTATGGCTACACCTTC. Translating it yields CASSSERTGRTNYGYTF.